A selection of T cell receptor beta chains follows, all from one sample in a study of T cells after yellow fever vaccination. TCRdb re-called the 5' RACE reads through MiXCR, storing one row per CDR3 protein. This table has approximately 340,000 distinct CDR3 sequences, approximately 9% appearing once. Sequences were derived from PBMCs, sampled on the day of the first yellow fever vaccination. These receptors came from a man aged 18 to 30 who received the YFV17D yellow fever vaccine. CDR3s include the opening cysteine and the closing phenylalanine or tryptophan. The D gene is left open where the match is weak. Only some rows state a clone size, as once, few, many or a class for expanded clones.

D	V	J	size	DNA	CDR3
TRBD1	TRBV4-3	TRBJ1-5	.	TGCGCCAGCAGCCAAGATGACGGACAGGGTCAGCCCCAGCATTTT	CASSQDDGQGQPQHF
.	TRBV12-3/TRBV12-4	TRBJ1-2	.	TGTGCCAGCAGTTTAGTAATCCAGGCAGCTAACTATGGCTACACCTTC	CASSLVIQAANYGYTF
TRBD2	TRBV4-3	TRBJ2-3	.	TGCGCCAGCAGCCTAGACGGGACTAGCGGCACAGATACGCAGTATTTT	CASSLDGTSGTDTQYF
.	TRBV28	TRBJ2-3	many	TGTGCCAGCAGCTTGGGGTCAGATACGCAGTATTTT	CASSLGSDTQYF
TRBD1	TRBV4-3	TRBJ2-2	many	TGCGCCAGCAGCCCAGCGACAGGGAGCACCGGGGAGCTGTTTTTT	CASSPATGSTGELFF
.	TRBV12-3/TRBV12-4	TRBJ1-5	.	TGTGCCAGCAGCCATGACGTTCAGGCTAGCAATCAGCCCCAGCATTTT	CASSHDVQASNQPQHF
TRBD1	TRBV20-1	TRBJ2-5	.	TGCAGTGCTAGGCCCGGGACAGGGAGAGGGACCCAGTACTTC	CSARPGTGRGTQYF
TRBD2	TRBV4-1	TRBJ2-3	.	TGCGCCAGCAGCCAGTTACTAGCGGGGGGTCGAGATACGCAGTATTTT	CASSQLLAGGRDTQYF
.	TRBV6-5	TRBJ2-7	few	TGTGCCAGCAGTTACTCGAACAAGTACTCCTACGAGCAGTACTTC	CASSYSNKYSYEQYF
.	TRBV3-1	TRBJ2-3	.	TGTGCCAGCAGCCACGGGATGGTCGGAGATACGCAGTATTTT	CASSHGMVGDTQYF
.	TRBV15	TRBJ1-1	.	TGTGCCACCAGCAGAGATGGCAGGGCCACTGAAGCTTTCTTT	CATSRDGRATEAFF
TRBD1	TRBV5-6	TRBJ1-6	many	TGTGCCAGCAACTTGAGAGGGACAGGGGGTTCACCCCTCCACTTT	CASNLRGTGGSPLHF
.	TRBV7-6	TRBJ2-5	few	TGTGCCAGCAGCTTGGTTTCGGTTGATCAAGAGACCCAGTACTTC	CASSLVSVDQETQYF
TRBD1	TRBV19	TRBJ1-2	.	TGTGCCAGTAGAGAAGGACAGGGGGGCGGTGGCTACACCTTC	CASREGQGGGGYTF